This T cell receptor beta chain is from a study of blood T cell repertoires in COVID-19 (TCRdb year 2020). Regarding the study in general: The collaborator samples originated in the United States, Italy and Spain and spanned the acute and convalescent phases of COVID-19. The material from the prospective study consisted of cDNA or gDNA derived from T cells, B-cell-depleted T cells, or PBMCs. Deeply sampled blood TCRbeta repertoires from subjects exposed to, actively infected with, or recovered from COVID-19 were included in the dataset. The repertoires were released in a freely available public database intended as a resource for research on the immune response to SARS-CoV-2. Samples were obtained from the ongoing ImmuneRACE study (first 160 participants) and from about 1,300 subjects provided by 6 global collaborators. The sample metadata nearly always contained a de-identified subject ID, COVID-19 status, age in years and sex. Where HLA class I and class II types were available, the types were taken from metadata supplied by the sample provider, not from assay-based typing.

Trimmed from V: 3 bases; trimmed from J: 5 bases; junction bases lacking a gene match: 6. The CDR3, cysteine through phenylalanine, is 15 amino acids long. The sequence is cut down to CDR3 DNA, 45 bases in frame from base 1. CDR1 and CDR2 are drawn from the germline V gene: SGHNT, YENEEA. As for this clone: The specificity of this receptor is unknown. It has no much larger one-base neighbor in the sample; base qualities were not kept.

The study at large found these results: Clinical and demographic metadata were provided uncurated, with the amount varying by source and participant.

The immunoSEQ Assay, a bias-controlled multiplex PCR, was used to amplify TCRbeta CDR3 regions from genomic DNA. In the authors' own workflow: The number of nucleated cells in each sample was estimated from the amplification of reference gene primers within the assay. Sequence reads were collapsed and filtered to measure the absolute abundance of every unique TCRbeta CDR3 rearrangement. For each sample, productive Simpson clonality was calculated by taking the square root of Simpson's diversity index across productive rearrangements. TCRdb's version of the immuneACCESS table is confined to in-frame rearrangements and falls short of the full clone set. An unresolved V gene accounts for under half of the shortfall where checked; the remainder is of unknown origin. V, J and clone size are those of that table, while D and trimming were read from the DNA. Recorded for this sample are 35,000 to 40,000 clones; 84% of them occurred a single time. About 1.5% of the sample rests with the top ten.

One collaborating source in Seattle enrolled patients while the patients were actively infected and followed the patients over time throughout the course of disease. The collaborating institutions used their own protocols to collect whole blood in K2EDTA tubes. For TCRbeta analysis, collaborator samples were shipped as frozen whole blood, as isolated PBMCs, or as DNA extracted from either sample type. This receptor was obtained from a man in his sixties with COVID-19, enrolled during active disease. The chain is assembled from TRBV11-3 and TRBJ2-2, with 7 central nucleotides matching TRBD2. Sequenced sample: peripheral blood. The sequence in DNA is TGTGCCAGCAGCTTTGGGGCGGGAGCTACCGGGGAGCTGTTTTTT. This codes for CASSFGAGATGELFF.